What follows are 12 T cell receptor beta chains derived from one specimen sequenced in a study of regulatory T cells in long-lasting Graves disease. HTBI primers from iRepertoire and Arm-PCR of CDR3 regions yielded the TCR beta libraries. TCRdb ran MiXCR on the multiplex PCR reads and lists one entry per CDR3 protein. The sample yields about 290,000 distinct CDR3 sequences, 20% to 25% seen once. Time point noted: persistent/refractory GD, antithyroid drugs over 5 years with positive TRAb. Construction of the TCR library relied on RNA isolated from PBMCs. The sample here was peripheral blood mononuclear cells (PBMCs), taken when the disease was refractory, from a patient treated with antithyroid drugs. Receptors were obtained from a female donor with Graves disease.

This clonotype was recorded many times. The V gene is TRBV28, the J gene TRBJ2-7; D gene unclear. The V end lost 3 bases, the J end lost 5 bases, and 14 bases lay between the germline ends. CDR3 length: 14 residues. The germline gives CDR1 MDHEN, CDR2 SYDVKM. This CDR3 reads CASSLLPSGDEQYF. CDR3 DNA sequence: TGTGCCAGCAGTTTGTTACCGAGTGGGGACGAGCAGTACTTC.

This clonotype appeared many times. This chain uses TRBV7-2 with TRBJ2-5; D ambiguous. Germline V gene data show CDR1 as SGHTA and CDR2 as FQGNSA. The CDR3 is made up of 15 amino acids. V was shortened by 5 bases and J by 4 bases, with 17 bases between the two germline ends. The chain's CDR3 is CASSERSGESETQYF. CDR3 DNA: TGTGCCAGCAGCGAAAGATCCGGAGAATCAGAGACCCAGTACTTC.

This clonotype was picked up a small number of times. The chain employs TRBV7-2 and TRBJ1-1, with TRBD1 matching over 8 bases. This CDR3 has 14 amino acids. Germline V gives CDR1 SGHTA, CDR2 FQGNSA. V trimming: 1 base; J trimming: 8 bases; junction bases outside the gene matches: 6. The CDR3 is CASSLVGTGAEAFF. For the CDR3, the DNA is TGTGCCAGCAGCTTAGTGGGGACAGGAGCCGAAGCTTTCTTT.

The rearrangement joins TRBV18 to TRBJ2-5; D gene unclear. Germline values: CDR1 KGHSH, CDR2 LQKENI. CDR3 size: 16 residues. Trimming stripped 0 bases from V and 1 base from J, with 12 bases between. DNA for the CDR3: TGTGCCAGCTCACCACCTTCCCCGGGTCGCCAAGAGACCCAGTACTTC. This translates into CASSPPSPGRQETQYF.

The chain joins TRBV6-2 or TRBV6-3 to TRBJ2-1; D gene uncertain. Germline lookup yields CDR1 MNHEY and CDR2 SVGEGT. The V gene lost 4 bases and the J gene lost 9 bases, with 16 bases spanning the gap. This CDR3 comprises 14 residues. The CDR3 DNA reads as TGTGCCAGCAGTTTAAGCAGGTCTTTTAGTGAGCAGTTCTTC. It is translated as CASSLSRSFSEQFF.

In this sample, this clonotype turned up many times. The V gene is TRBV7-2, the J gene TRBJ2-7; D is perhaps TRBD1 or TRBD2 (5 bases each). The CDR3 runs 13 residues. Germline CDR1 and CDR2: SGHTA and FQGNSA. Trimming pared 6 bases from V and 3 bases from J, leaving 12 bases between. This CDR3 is CASRGTGNYEQYF. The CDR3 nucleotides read TGTGCCAGCAGAGGGACGGGGAACTACGAGCAGTACTTC.

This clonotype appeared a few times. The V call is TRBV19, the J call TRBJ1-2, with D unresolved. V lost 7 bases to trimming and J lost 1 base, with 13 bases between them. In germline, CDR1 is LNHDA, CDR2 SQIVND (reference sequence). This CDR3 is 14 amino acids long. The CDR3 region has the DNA TGTGCCAGTACGCAGGCTCCGAATAACTATGGCTACACCTTC. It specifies CASTQAPNNYGYTF. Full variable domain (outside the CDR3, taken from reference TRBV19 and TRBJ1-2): DGGITQSPKYLFRKEGQNVTLSCEQNLNHDAMYWYRQDPGQGLRLIYYSQIVNDFQKGDIAEGYSVSREKKESFPLTVTSAQKNPTAFYLCASTQAPNNYGYTFGSGTRLTVV.

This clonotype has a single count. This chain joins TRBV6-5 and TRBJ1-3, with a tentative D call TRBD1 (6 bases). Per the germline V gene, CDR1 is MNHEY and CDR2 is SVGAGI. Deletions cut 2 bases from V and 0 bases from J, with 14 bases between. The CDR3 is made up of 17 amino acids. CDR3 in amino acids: CASSYGGQPSSGNTIYF. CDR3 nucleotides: TGTGCCAGCAGTTACGGTGGACAGCCGAGCTCTGGAAACACCATATATTTT.

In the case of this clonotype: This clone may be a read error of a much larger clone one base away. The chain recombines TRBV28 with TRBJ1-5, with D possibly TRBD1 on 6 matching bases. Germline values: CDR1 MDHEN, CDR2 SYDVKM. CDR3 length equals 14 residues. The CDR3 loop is CVSSVPGEAQPQHF. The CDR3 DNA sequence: TGTGTCAGCAGTGTCCCAGGGGAAGCTCAGCCCCAGCATTTT. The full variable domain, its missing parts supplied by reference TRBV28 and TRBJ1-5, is DVKVTQSSRYLVKRTGEKVFLECVQDMDHENMFWYRQDPGLGLRLIYFSYDVKMKEKGDIPEGYSVSREKKERFSLILESASTNQTSMYLCVSSVPGEAQPQHFGDGTRLSIL.

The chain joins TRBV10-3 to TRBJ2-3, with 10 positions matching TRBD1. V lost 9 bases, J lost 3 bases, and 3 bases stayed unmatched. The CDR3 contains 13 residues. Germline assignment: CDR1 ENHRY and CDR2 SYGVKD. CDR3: CAMTGGETDTQYF. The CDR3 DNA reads TGTGCCATGACAGGGGGCGAAACAGATACGCAGTATTTT.

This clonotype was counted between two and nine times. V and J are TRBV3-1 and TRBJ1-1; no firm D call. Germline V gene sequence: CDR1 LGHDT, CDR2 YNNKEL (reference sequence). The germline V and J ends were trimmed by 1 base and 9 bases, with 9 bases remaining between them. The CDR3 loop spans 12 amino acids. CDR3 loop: CASSQASGKAFF. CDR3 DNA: TGTGCCAGCAGCCAAGCTTCGGGAAAAGCTTTCTTT.

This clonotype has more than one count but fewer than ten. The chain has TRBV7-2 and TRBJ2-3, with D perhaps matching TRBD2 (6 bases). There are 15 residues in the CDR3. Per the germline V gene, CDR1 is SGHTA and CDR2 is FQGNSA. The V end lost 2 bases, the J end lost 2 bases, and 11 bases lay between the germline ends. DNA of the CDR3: TGTGCCAGCAGCTTATCGGGACTCCTCACAGATACGCAGTATTTT. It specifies CASSLSGLLTDTQYF.